The 7 T cell receptor beta chains given below trace back to one sample, sequenced in a study of PD-1 blockade in classical Hodgkin lymphoma. All the patients suffered relapse after autologous stem cell transplantation, and brentuximab vedotin exposure differed. Here immunoSEQ multiplex PCR was the method, and the copy in TCRdb shows in-frame clones only, minus some. The top ten clones hold approximately 20% of a sample with about 41,000 clones, over 70% of them seen once. Sequenced here: peripheral blood mononuclear cells (PBMCs), sampled at baseline. These TCRs come from a human donor with classical Hodgkin lymphoma.

There are a few counts of this clone. The V and J genes are TRBV28 and TRBJ2-1; D possibly corresponds to TRBD1 (6 bases). This CDR3 comprises 14 residues. Germline-derived CDR1 and CDR2 are MDHEN and SYDVKM. Trimming cost V 5 bases and J 5 bases, with 13 bases left between them. CDR3 region: CASSRVDRNNEQFF. In DNA form, the CDR3 reads TGTGCCAGCAGTCGTGTGGACAGAAACAATGAGCAGTTCTTC. Filled out from reference TRBV28 and TRBJ2-1, the complete variable domain reads DVKVTQSSRYLVKRTGEKVFLECVQDMDHENMFWYRQDPGLGLRLIYFSYDVKMKEKGDIPEGYSVSREKKERFSLILESASTNQTSMYLCASSRVDRNNEQFFGPGTRLTVL.

The V gene is TRBV5-1, the J gene TRBJ2-7, with D unresolved. V lost 4 bases to trimming and J lost 7 bases, with 18 bases between them. The CDR3 is 14 residues long. Germline CDR1 and CDR2: SGHRS and YFSETQ. The CDR3 coding sequence is TGCGCCAGCAGCCCTGGAATGCTAGTAGCTGAGCAGTACTTC. Protein product: CASSPGMLVAEQYF.

This chain links TRBV11-3 with TRBJ2-7; D remains unclear. Germline V CDR1 and CDR2: SGHNT, YENEEA. V was clipped by 5 bases and J by 7 bases, with 15 bases between them. There are 13 residues in the CDR3. The CDR3 DNA is TGTGCCAGCAGCGCTGGTGCCGTGGGAGAGCAGTACTTC. This gives the protein CASSAGAVGEQYF.

The chain combines TRBV9 with TRBJ2-5, with TRBD2 matching 8 bases. This CDR3 comprises 15 residues. V lost 4 bases to trimming and J lost 2 bases; unmatched junction nucleotides: 7. Germline loops: CDR1 SGDLS, CDR2 YYNGEE. The CDR3 nucleotides are TGTGCCAGCAGCTTCCGGACTAGCCTTCAAGAGACCCAGTACTTC. It translates to CASSFRTSLQETQYF.

Turning to this clone: Other DNA sequences within the sample encode an identical CDR3. This CDR3 reads CASSLGTSGSYEQYF. CDR3 coding DNA: TGTGCCAGCAGCTTGGGGACTAGCGGGAGCTACGAGCAGTACTTC. The rearrangement links TRBV7-2 to TRBJ2-7, with 14 bases fitting TRBD2. Germline V gives CDR1 SGHTA, CDR2 FQGNSA. This CDR3 has 15 amino acids. V shed 3 bases and J 3 bases; nucleotides not matched to a gene: 1.

The genes are TRBV9 and TRBJ1-4; no firm D call. Germline V gene lookup returns CDR1 SGDLS and CDR2 YYNGEE. Deletions cut 3 bases from V and 5 bases from J, with 5 bases between. The CDR3 has 12 amino acids. CDR3 DNA sequence: TGTGCCAGCAGCGGCCTCAATGAAAAACTGTTTTTT. The encoded protein is CASSGLNEKLFF.

This clone was seen only a few times. The chain joins TRBV7-9 to TRBJ2-3, with 8 bases that match TRBD2. Per germline, CDR1 SEHNR and CDR2 FQNEAQ (reference sequence). The CDR3 extends over 16 amino acids. V shed 5 bases, J shed 0 bases, and the junction held 7 bases outside the gene matches. CDR3 DNA sequence: TGTGCCAGCAGCCCTAGACTAGCGCAGAGCACAGATACGCAGTATTTT. This encodes CASSPRLAQSTDTQYF.